Listed below are T cell receptor beta chains from one sample, sequenced in a study of CD4 T cells in relation to SARS-CoV-2 and coronaviruses. These receptors' antigens are unknown. The protocol was immunoSEQ multiplex PCR, while the TCRdb copy is restricted to in-frame clones and leaves out a portion. This table has around 25,000 clones, approximately 78% appearing once. The specimen was CD4+ T cells from PBMCs, cultured in vitro. These receptors originate from a human donor in good health. The CDR3 runs from the conserved cysteine through the conserved F or W. A D gene is named only where the DNA matches it firmly. The size of a clone is reported for some rows only, either as once, few or many, or as a class for expanded clones.

v_gene: TRBV19
len: 13
d_gene: TRBD1
abundance: .
j_gene: TRBJ2-5
CDR3nt: TGTGCCAGCAATGACAGGGGGTGGGAGACCCAGTACTTC
CDR3aa: CASNDRGWETQYF

v_gene: TRBV19
len: 15
d_gene: .
abundance: .
j_gene: TRBJ2-2
CDR3nt: TGTGCCAGTAGTATAGCCGTAGCACCCACCGGGGAGCTGTTTTTT
CDR3aa: CASSIAVAPTGELFF

v_gene: TRBV19
len: 13
d_gene: TRBD1
abundance: .
j_gene: TRBJ1-2
CDR3nt: TGTGCCAGTAGGGGACAGGGTATTTTTGGCTACACCTTC
CDR3aa: CASRGQGIFGYTF

v_gene: TRBV4-1
len: 14
d_gene: .
abundance: .
j_gene: TRBJ2-5
CDR3nt: TGCGCCAGCAGCCAAGAGGAGGGCGGAGAGACCCAGTACTTC
CDR3aa: CASSQEEGGETQYF

v_gene: TRBV23-1
len: 15
d_gene: .
abundance: few
j_gene: TRBJ1-1
CDR3nt: TGCGCCAGCAGTCAATGGGGTTGGAGGCACACTGAAGCTTTCTTT
CDR3aa: CASSQWGWRHTEAFF

v_gene: TRBV19
len: 17
d_gene: TRBD2
abundance: .
j_gene: TRBJ2-1
CDR3nt: TGTGCCAGTAGTCCCTGGGAGGGACTAGCGATCTACAATGAGCAGTTCTTC
CDR3aa: CASSPWEGLAIYNEQFF

v_gene: TRBV6-5
len: 14
d_gene: .
abundance: .
j_gene: TRBJ1-6
CDR3nt: TGTGCCACCTCGGGCACTTCCTATAATTCACCCCTCCACTTT
CDR3aa: CATSGTSYNSPLHF

v_gene: TRBV7-2
len: 15
d_gene: TRBD2
abundance: .
j_gene: TRBJ2-1
CDR3nt: TGTGCCAGCAGCCGGGGGGGGGTTAACTACAATGAGCAGTTCTTC
CDR3aa: CASSRGGVNYNEQFF

v_gene: TRBV6-4
len: 13
d_gene: .
abundance: few
j_gene: TRBJ2-2
CDR3nt: TGTGCCAGCAGCCCCGGGAACACCGGGGAGCTGTTTTTT
CDR3aa: CASSPGNTGELFF

v_gene: TRBV6-5
len: 14
d_gene: .
abundance: .
j_gene: TRBJ1-2
CDR3nt: TGTGCCAGCAGTACCGGCGCTGGAAATTATGGCTACACCTTC
CDR3aa: CASSTGAGNYGYTF

v_gene: TRBV28
len: 13
d_gene: .
abundance: .
j_gene: TRBJ1-5
CDR3nt: TGTGCCAGCACAGTTTATAGCAATCAGCCCCAGCATTTT
CDR3aa: CASTVYSNQPQHF

v_gene: TRBV5-1
len: 14
d_gene: .
abundance: .
j_gene: TRBJ2-3
CDR3nt: TGCGCCAGCAGACTAAATGACAGGCCAGATACGCAGTATTTT
CDR3aa: CASRLNDRPDTQYF

v_gene: TRBV7-9
len: 14
d_gene: .
abundance: .
j_gene: TRBJ1-1
CDR3nt: TGTGCCAGCAGCGGTGGGACAAAAAACACTGAAGCTTTCTTT
CDR3aa: CASSGGTKNTEAFF

v_gene: TRBV29-1
len: 13
d_gene: TRBD1
abundance: few
j_gene: TRBJ2-1
CDR3nt: TGCAGCGTCCTGACAGGGCGGCACAATGAGCAGTTCTTC
CDR3aa: CSVLTGRHNEQFF

v_gene: TRBV28
len: 14
d_gene: .
abundance: .
j_gene: TRBJ2-2
CDR3nt: TGTGCCAGCAGTTTACTATCGGGGGCCGGGGAGCTGTTTTTT
CDR3aa: CASSLLSGAGELFF

v_gene: TRBV11-2
len: 14
d_gene: .
abundance: .
j_gene: TRBJ2-7
CDR3nt: TGTGCCAGCAGCTTAATGCGCAGGGCCTACGAGCAGTACTTC
CDR3aa: CASSLMRRAYEQYF

v_gene: TRBV28
len: 14
d_gene: .
abundance: .
j_gene: TRBJ2-3
CDR3nt: TGTGCCAGCAGTTCCGGACAGCTGACAGATACGCAGTATTTT
CDR3aa: CASSSGQLTDTQYF

v_gene: TRBV2
len: 16
d_gene: TRBD2
abundance: .
j_gene: TRBJ2-7
CDR3nt: TGTGCCAGCAGTGAACAGGGGACTAGCGGGAGCCGCGAGCAGTACTTC
CDR3aa: CASSEQGTSGSREQYF

v_gene: TRBV10-3
len: 14
d_gene: TRBD2
abundance: .
j_gene: TRBJ2-5
CDR3nt: TGTGCCATCAGGACTAGCGGGATCCCAGAGACCCAGTACTTC
CDR3aa: CAIRTSGIPETQYF

v_gene: TRBV28
len: 14
d_gene: .
abundance: few
j_gene: TRBJ2-1
CDR3nt: TGTGCCAGCAGTTTATTCGGGCAGAACAATGAGCAGTTCTTC
CDR3aa: CASSLFGQNNEQFF

v_gene: TRBV11-2
len: 16
d_gene: .
abundance: once
j_gene: TRBJ2-5
CDR3nt: TGTGCCAGCAGCTTAGATATAGGACCGCCCGGGGCGACCCAGTACTTC
CDR3aa: CASSLDIGPPGATQYF

v_gene: TRBV11-2
len: 16
d_gene: .
abundance: .
j_gene: TRBJ2-5
CDR3nt: TGTGCCAGCAGCCCAGGGGGGAGGCTCACACTAGAGACCCAGTACTTC
CDR3aa: CASSPGGRLTLETQYF

v_gene: TRBV6-1
len: 16
d_gene: .
abundance: .
j_gene: TRBJ2-1
CDR3nt: TGTGCCAGCAGTGAAGCGTGGGGCAAAGGGTTTCGCCTGCAGTTCTTC
CDR3aa: CASSEAWGKGFRLQFF

v_gene: TRBV3-1/TRBV3-2
len: 15
d_gene: .
abundance: .
j_gene: TRBJ2-2
CDR3nt: TGTGCCAGCAGCCTTCAGGGATTGGACACCGGGGAGCTGTTTTTT
CDR3aa: CASSLQGLDTGELFF

v_gene: TRBV24-1
len: 17
d_gene: TRBD1
abundance: .
j_gene: TRBJ2-2
CDR3nt: TGTGCCACCAGTGACCCCTCGACAGGGGGGAGGACCGGGGAGCTGTTTTTT
CDR3aa: CATSDPSTGGRTGELFF

v_gene: TRBV30
len: 15
d_gene: TRBD1
abundance: .
j_gene: TRBJ1-6
CDR3nt: TGTGCCTGGAGTCCCGGGACAGGGGGATATTCACCCCTCCACTTT
CDR3aa: CAWSPGTGGYSPLHF

v_gene: TRBV5-1
len: 15
d_gene: TRBD1
abundance: .
j_gene: TRBJ2-3
CDR3nt: TGCGCCAGCAGCCAGACAGGGGTCCCTGGAGATACGCAGTATTTT
CDR3aa: CASSQTGVPGDTQYF